This entry lists 16 T cell receptor beta chains sequenced from one sample in a study of OX40 agonist ivuxolimab in advanced cancers. Here immunoSEQ multiplex PCR was the method, and the copy in TCRdb shows in-frame clones only, minus some. The table has 90,000 or so clones, around 87% seen once. This specimen consisted of CD4+ or CD8+ T cells sorted from blood, obtained in a trial of the OX40 agonist ivuxolimab. The receptor source for this set is an adult with an advanced solid tumor such as melanoma, head and neck, liver or kidney cancer.

Comments on this clone: Other nucleotide sequences in the sample specify the same CDR3. The gene calls are TRBV15 and TRBJ2-7; 10 bases line up with TRBD1. Germline CDR1 reads LNHNV; CDR2 reads YYDKDF (reference sequence). Trimming at V came to 5 bases and at J to 4 bases, leaving 2 bases not matched to a gene. This CDR3 spans 13 amino acids. CDR3 sequence (DNA): TGTGCCACCAGCCGGGACAGGGGTTACGAGCAGTACTTC. This sequence encodes CATSRDRGYEQYF.

This clone occurred a few times. This rearrangement joins TRBV5-1 to TRBJ2-2; 9 nucleotides align to TRBD2. The CDR3 is 16 residues long. The ends lost 2 bases at V and 3 bases at J; junction bases unmatched: 5. Germline V CDR1 and CDR2: SGHRS, YFSETQ. CDR3 DNA: TGCGCCAGCAGCTTTTTAGCGGGAGCCGACACCGGGGAGCTGTTTTTT. Protein sequence: CASSFLAGADTGELFF.

The rearrangement links TRBV7-3 to TRBJ2-5; D is uncertain. The tail of the sequence fits TRBJ2-7 better, so the J call may be wrong. The CDR3 is 13 residues long. Germline V lookup: CDR1 SGHTA, CDR2 FQGTGA. The CDR3 nucleotides read TGTGCCAGCAGCCCGGGCCGCACCTACGAGCAGTACTTC. This sequence encodes CASSPGRTYEQYF.

This chain joins TRBV11-2 and TRBJ2-1; 7 bases are shared with TRBD2. Germline V lookup: CDR1 SGHAT, CDR2 FQNNGV. The CDR3 length is 13 residues. Trimming took 10 bases from V and 8 from J; bases not matched to a gene: 11. CDR3 bases: TGTGCCATCTTGGGGCGGGAGATCGATGAGCAGTTCTTC. Its translation is CAILGREIDEQFF.

This clone was seen a few times. The CDR3 region is CASSSPRGATNEKLFF. The CDR3 nucleotides are TGTGCCAGCAGTTCCCCCCGGGGAGCAACTAATGAAAAACTGTTTTTT. This chain connects TRBV27 to TRBJ1-4; D gene unclear. V was shortened by 4 bases and J by 0 bases, with 12 bases between the two germline ends. Germline V gene lookup returns CDR1 MNHEY and CDR2 SMNVEV (reference sequence). The CDR3 extends over 16 amino acids.

This clone was observed a handful of times. The chain links TRBV6-1 to TRBJ2-7; TRBD1 or TRBD2 may be the D gene (7 bases each). Germline V lookup: CDR1 MNHNS, CDR2 SASEGT. CDR3 length equals 13 residues. Trimming removed 11 bases from V and 6 bases from J, with 20 bases in between. In nucleotides, the CDR3 is TGTGCCGAAAAGAACAGGGGAGGGCGCGAGCAGTACTTC. Residues: CAEKNRGGREQYF.

The V call is TRBV5-5, the J call TRBJ2-7; D uncertain. This CDR3 contains 12 residues. Germline loops: CDR1 SGHKS, CDR2 YYEKEE (reference sequence). V was cut by 0 bases and J by 2 bases, with 3 bases left in between. Written as DNA, the CDR3 is TGTGCCAGCAGCTTGGAGCCCTACGAGCAGTACTTC. Amino acids: CASSLEPYEQYF.

This sequence joins TRBV27 and TRBJ2-3; D tentatively reads TRBD1 or TRBD2 (5 bases each). Trimming took off 2 bases at V and 0 bases at J, with 9 bases between the two ends. Looked up from germline, CDR1 is MNHEY and CDR2 is SMNVEV (reference sequence). The CDR3 runs to 15 residues. CDR3 in DNA: TGTGCCAGCAGTTTAGGGGACCTGAGCACAGATACGCAGTATTTT. This codes for CASSLGDLSTDTQYF.

This clone was counted once. This chain connects TRBV18 to TRBJ1-1; D remains unclear. The V gene lost 3 bases and the J gene lost 6 bases, with 8 bases spanning the gap. Per germline, CDR1 KGHSH and CDR2 LQKENI. This CDR3 is 12 amino acids long. CDR3 region: CASSPSRPEAFF. The DNA of the CDR3 is TGTGCCAGCTCACCTTCCAGGCCTGAAGCTTTCTTT.

V and J are TRBV6-1 and TRBJ1-1; D is unresolved. CDR3 length: 13 amino acids. Trimming took off 3 bases at V and 3 bases at J, with 8 bases between the two ends. Germline V gene data show CDR1 as MNHNS and CDR2 as SASEGT. The CDR3 spells CASSDPMDTEAFF. The DNA for the CDR3 is TGTGCCAGCAGTGACCCTATGGACACTGAAGCTTTCTTT.

The J gene is TRBJ1-2, the V gene TRBV14, with 9 nucleotides matching TRBD1. The germline V gene encodes CDR1 SGHDN and CDR2 FVKESK. Trimming cost V 3 bases and J 4 bases; bases outside gene matches: 6. The CDR3 length is 15 residues. CDR3 residues: CASSQGTGLAYGYTF. In DNA form, the CDR3 reads TGTGCCAGCAGCCAGGGGACAGGGTTGGCCTATGGCTACACCTTC.

The J gene is TRBJ2-2, the V gene TRBV29-1; D gene ambiguous. There are 14 residues in the CDR3. The germline gives CDR1 SQVTM, CDR2 ANQGSEA. V dropped 3 bases and J dropped 5 bases, with 13 bases sitting between them. CDR3 in amino acids: CSVDGVVSTGELFF. CDR3 in DNA: TGCAGCGTTGATGGGGTAGTCTCAACCGGGGAGCTGTTTTTT.

The rearrangement links TRBV7-9 to TRBJ1-1; TRBD1 might be the D (5 bases). V lost 2 bases and J lost 1, with 14 bases in between. This CDR3 spans 16 amino acids. Germline lookup yields CDR1 SEHNR and CDR2 FQNEAQ (reference sequence). The CDR3 sequence: CASSLIPGLKNTEAFF. CDR3 bases: TGTGCCAGCAGCTTAATTCCGGGACTCAAGAACACTGAAGCTTTCTTT. The complete variable domain, with remaining parts taken from reference TRBV7-9 and TRBJ1-1, reads DTGVSQNPRHKITKRGQNVTFRCDPISEHNRLYWYRQTLGQGPEFLTYFQNEAQLEKSRLLSDRFSAERPKGSFSTLEIQRTEQGDSAMYLCASSLIPGLKNTEAFFGQGTRLTVV.

V gene TRBV2 combines with J gene TRBJ2-3; 7 nucleotides line up with TRBD2. Germline V CDR1 and CDR2: SNHLY, FYNNEI. This CDR3 is built from 11 residues. V trimming: 8 bases; J trimming: 5 bases; junction bases outside the gene matches: 1. CDR3 loop: CASGREDTQYF. In DNA form, the CDR3 reads TGTGCCAGCGGGAGGGAAGATACGCAGTATTTT.

V is TRBV7-2 and J is TRBJ2-3; 12 nucleotides align to TRBD2. The J segment lost 6 bases and the V segment lost 1 base, leaving 5 bases of the junction unmatched. The germline V gene encodes CDR1 SGHTA and CDR2 FQGNSA. The CDR3 totals 16 residues. The CDR3 sequence: CASSLGLAGVFDTQYF. In DNA form, the CDR3 reads TGTGCCAGCAGCTTAGGACTAGCGGGAGTTTTCGATACGCAGTATTTT.

The gene calls are TRBV11-2 and TRBJ2-1; 14 bases fit TRBD2. V dropped 0 bases and J dropped 0; count of bases not matched to a gene: 7. This CDR3 region has 20 residues. Germline values: CDR1 SGHAT, CDR2 FQNNGV. This CDR3 reads CASSLEYPGTSGSSYNEQFF. CDR3 nucleotide sequence: TGTGCCAGCAGCTTAGAATACCCCGGGACTAGCGGGAGCTCCTACAATGAGCAGTTCTTC.